The T cell receptor beta chain described here comes from a study of T-cell reconstitution after alpha-beta-depleted transplantation in children. This clonotype was recorded at least ten times. Its matching antigen is unknown. J lost 7 bases, V lost 3 bases, and 1 base had no gene match. The V gene's germline CDR1 is SEHNR and CDR2 FQNEAQ (reference sequence). This CDR3 is built from 14 residues. Preparation of the TCRbeta library was carried out with unique molecular identifiers. TCRdb redid the calling of the PCR reads with MiXCR, one entry per CDR3 protein. The data contain roughly 670,000 distinct CDR3 sequences, around 13% of them seen just once; the ten biggest clones take up around 0.76%. The study's findings and limits: The authors attributed T-cell counts and diversity one year after transplant mostly to newly produced T cells.

This sample comprised PBMCs, obtained before TCRalphabeta/CD19-depleted stem cell transplant. J is TRBJ2-1 and V is TRBV7-9, with 12 bases fitting TRBD2. The sequence was obtained from a girl aged 2 to 10 with congenital amegakaryocytic thrombocytopenia, due to receive a stem cell transplant. CDR3 amino acids: CASSFTSGRNEQFF. Written as DNA, the CDR3 is TGTGCCAGCAGCTTTACTAGCGGGAGGAATGAGCAGTTCTTC.